Listed below are T cell receptor beta chains from one sample, sequenced in a study of cytomegalovirus exposure and HLA in healthy donors. Sequenced by immunoSEQ multiplex PCR; TCRdb stores in-frame clones only, minus some. The data contain roughly 180,000 clones, approximately 80% of them singletons. Sequencing input: PBMCs. Every receptor here comes from a male donor in good health and CMV-seronegative. The CDR3 runs from the conserved cysteine through the conserved F or W. A D gene is named only where the DNA matches it firmly. Rows may omit the clone size; those that give it use once, few, many or a size class.

>TRBV18|TRBD2|NA|TRBJ2-1
TGTGCCAGCTCACCAGGCGGGACTAGCGGGACTTTTGAGCAGTTCTTC
CASSPGGTSGTFEQFF
>TRBV30|TRBD1|NA|TRBJ1-6
TGTGCCTGGGTTGGGACAGATAATTCACCCCTCCACTTT
CAWVGTDNSPLHF
>TRBV4-3|NA|NA|TRBJ2-7
TGCGCCAGCAGCCCCGCAGGGGCGGTCGAGCAGTACTTC
CASSPAGAVEQYF
>TRBV11-1|TRBD2|few|TRBJ2-7
TGTGCCAGCAGCTTACTAGCGGGAGATGGTGAGCAGTACTTC
CASSLLAGDGEQYF
>TRBV5-1|NA|NA|TRBJ2-3
TGCGCCAGCAGCTTGGTCCAGAGGGGCACAGATACGCAGTATTTT
CASSLVQRGTDTQYF
>TRBV4-3|TRBD1|NA|TRBJ2-5
TGCGCCAGCAGCCAGTCTTACAGGGGTGGTCTAGAGACCCAGTACTTC
CASSQSYRGGLETQYF
>TRBV18|NA|NA|TRBJ2-5
TGTGCCAGCTCAACACAGGGAGGGGAGACCCAGTACTTC
CASSTQGGETQYF
>TRBV4-3|NA|NA|TRBJ2-3
TGCGCCAGCAGCCAAGGCTATGGTGCAGGGGGGTCGGATACGCAGTATTTT
CASSQGYGAGGSDTQYF
>TRBV28|TRBD1|NA|TRBJ2-7
TGTGCCACTTCGGACAGGGGAGCCTACGAGCAGTACTTC
CATSDRGAYEQYF
>TRBV7-2|TRBD1|NA|TRBJ1-5
TGTGCCAGCAGCTTGACAGGGGGCTTAAATCAGCCCCAGCATTTT
CASSLTGGLNQPQHF
>TRBV19|TRBD2|NA|TRBJ2-3
TGTGCCAGTAAGTGGGGACTAGCGGAGACAGATACGCAGTATTTT
CASKWGLAETDTQYF
>TRBV5-1|TRBD2|NA|TRBJ2-2
TGCGCCAGCAGCCAGAAGACTAGCCCGAACACCGGGGAGCTGTTTTTT
CASSQKTSPNTGELFF
>TRBV7-3|NA|NA|TRBJ2-5
TGTGCCAGCAGCTTAAGCGGCGGGGAAGGGACCCAGTACTTC
CASSLSGGEGTQYF
>TRBV7-8|NA|NA|TRBJ1-1
TGTGCCAGCAGCTTACCTAGAACAGGGCTGAACACTGAAGCTTTCTTT
CASSLPRTGLNTEAFF
>TRBV1|NA|NA|TRBJ2-1
TGCACCAGCAGCCCCAAGATATTACTAGCGGACTCCTACAATGAGCAGTTCTTC
CTSSPKILLADSYNEQFF
>TRBV5-1|TRBD2|few|TRBJ2-7
TGCGCCAGCAGACCAAGGACTAGCGGGTCCTACGAGCAGTACTTC
CASRPRTSGSYEQYF
>TRBV18|TRBD1|NA|TRBJ1-1
TGTGCCAGCTCCCACCGACAGGGACTGACTGAAGCTTTCTTT
CASSHRQGLTEAFF
>TRBV5-1|NA|NA|TRBJ2-3
TGCGCCAGCAGCCTCCTAGGGGGGGCTACAGATACGCAGTATTTT
CASSLLGGATDTQYF
>TRBV4-2|TRBD1|once|TRBJ1-2
TGTGCCAGCAGCCAAAATACCGGGACAGGGGCGGCCTATGGCTACACCTTC
CASSQNTGTGAAYGYTF
>TRBV19|NA|NA|TRBJ2-2
TGTGCCAGTAGTCCGGGCCGGGGGACCGGGGAGCTGTTTTTT
CASSPGRGTGELFF
>TRBV15|TRBD2|NA|TRBJ2-7
TGTGCCACCAGCAGAGATAGGGCGGGAGGAGAAGGCGAGCAGTACTTC
CATSRDRAGGEGEQYF
>TRBV19|TRBD1|NA|TRBJ1-3
TGTGCCAGTAGTTCTCGGACAGGGAGAAACACCATATATTTT
CASSSRTGRNTIYF
>TRBV25-1|TRBD1|NA|TRBJ1-1
TGTGCCAGCAGTGGACAGGGGGCTTGGGGGACTGAAGCTTTCTTT
CASSGQGAWGTEAFF
>TRBV6-6|TRBD1|few|TRBJ2-7
TGTGCCAGCAGCGACAGGGGATACGAGCAGTACTTC
CASSDRGYEQYF
>TRBV5-1|TRBD2|NA|TRBJ2-1
TGCGCCAGCAGCTTACTAGCGGGGGGCTCCTACAATGAGCAGTTCTTC
CASSLLAGGSYNEQFF
>TRBV29-1|TRBD2|once|TRBJ2-5
TGCAGCGTTGAAGATCAAGTTAGCGGGGTACCTGAGACCCAGTACTTC
CSVEDQVSGVPETQYF
>TRBV4-1|TRBD1|few|TRBJ1-5
TGCGCCAGCAGCCCAACACTGGACAGGGGTGGCAATCAGCCCCAGCATTTT
CASSPTLDRGGNQPQHF
>TRBV9|TRBD1|NA|TRBJ2-7
TGTGCCAGCAGCATCGGACAGGGTAACGAGCAGTACTTC
CASSIGQGNEQYF
>TRBV6-4|NA|NA|TRBJ1-5
TGTGCCAGCAGTCCCGTGTCAGGGAGCAATCAGCCCCAGCATTTT
CASSPVSGSNQPQHF
>TRBV7-6|NA|NA|TRBJ2-7
TGTGCCAGCAGCTTAGGGCAGAACTCCTACGAGCAGTACTTC
CASSLGQNSYEQYF
>TRBV19|TRBD1|NA|TRBJ1-5
TGTGCCAGTACCAGGGGACAGGGCGCCAATCAGCCCCAGCATTTT
CASTRGQGANQPQHF
>TRBV5-1|NA|NA|TRBJ2-5
TGCGCCAGCAGCACTATGGATCGTGGAGTGGGAGAGACCCAGTACTTC
CASSTMDRGVGETQYF
>TRBV7-9|TRBD2|NA|TRBJ2-5
TGTGCCAGCAGCTCCCTAGCGGGGGGGTCGGAGACCCAGTACTTC
CASSSLAGGSETQYF
>TRBV4-1|NA|NA|TRBJ2-2
TGCGCCAGCAGCCGGACACTGAACACCGGGGAGCTGTTTTTT
CASSRTLNTGELFF
>TRBV5-5|TRBD1|few|TRBJ2-2
TGTGCCAGCAGAGAGACAGGGGTGCGCACCGGGGAGCTGTTTTTT
CASRETGVRTGELFF
>TRBV28|NA|NA|TRBJ2-7
TGTGCCAGCACCTGGGGCTGGCAGAGCGAGCAGTACTTC
CASTWGWQSEQYF
>TRBV7-3|NA|NA|TRBJ1-2
TGTGCCAGCTTTGTGGGGGGTCGTGGCACCTTC
CASFVGGRGTF
>TRBV5-1|TRBD2|NA|TRBJ2-3
TGCGCCAGCAGCTTGAACCCCACCGCTAGCGGGGGCACAGATACGCAGTATTTT
CASSLNPTASGGTDTQYF
>TRBV4-3|TRBD1|NA|TRBJ1-5
TGCGCCAGCAGCCTTGGGACAGGTGAGAATCAGCCCCAGCATTTT
CASSLGTGENQPQHF
>TRBV19|NA|NA|TRBJ2-1
TGTGCCAGTATTTCACAGTGGGGGAGGAGCGATGAGCAGTTCTTC
CASISQWGRSDEQFF
>TRBV9|NA|once|TRBJ1-5
TGTGCCAGCAGCGTACGCCTAAATCAGCCCCAGCATTTT
CASSVRLNQPQHF
>TRBV5-6|NA|NA|TRBJ1-2
TGTGCCAGCAGCTTGAACACGCAGAACTATGGCTACACCTTC
CASSLNTQNYGYTF
>TRBV6-1|NA|NA|TRBJ1-3
TGTGCCAGCAGTTGGGCAGGGGGAAACACCATATATTTT
CASSWAGGNTIYF
>TRBV29-1|TRBD1|NA|TRBJ1-2
TGCAGCGTTGAAAGCAGGGTGTTCGCATTGTGGGGACAGGGTGTAGGCTACACCTTC
CSVESRVFALWGQGVGYTF
>TRBV7-2|NA|few|TRBJ2-3
TGTGCCAGCAGCTTAGGAGGCACAGATACGCAGTATTTT
CASSLGGTDTQYF
>TRBV5-1|TRBD1|NA|TRBJ1-4
TGCGCCAGCAGCTTAAGCAGGGGGTCTAGTGAAAAACTGTTTTTT
CASSLSRGSSEKLFF